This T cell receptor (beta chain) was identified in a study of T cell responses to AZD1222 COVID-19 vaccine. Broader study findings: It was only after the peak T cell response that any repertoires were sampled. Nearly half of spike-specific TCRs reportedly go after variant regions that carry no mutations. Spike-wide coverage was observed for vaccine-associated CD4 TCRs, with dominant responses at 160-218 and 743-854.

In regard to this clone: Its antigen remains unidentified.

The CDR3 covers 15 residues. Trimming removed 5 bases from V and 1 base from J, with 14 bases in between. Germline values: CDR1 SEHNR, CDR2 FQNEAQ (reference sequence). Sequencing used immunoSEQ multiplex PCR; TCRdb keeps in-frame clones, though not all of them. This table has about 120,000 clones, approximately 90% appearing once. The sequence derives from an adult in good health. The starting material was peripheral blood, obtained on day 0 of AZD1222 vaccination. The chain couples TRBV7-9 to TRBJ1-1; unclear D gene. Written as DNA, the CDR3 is TGTGCCAGCAGCCCAACGGCGCCAGGGAACACTGAAGCTTTCTTT. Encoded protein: CASSPTAPGNTEAFF.